A single sample gave rise to the 6 T cell receptor beta chains below, sequenced in a study of blood T cell repertoires in COVID-19. Profiling relied on immunoSEQ multiplex PCR, and the TCRdb table lists in-frame clones only, not all of them. The data show 81,000 or so clones, with about 81% seen just once and about 13% held by the top ten. The sequenced material came from peripheral blood. Every receptor here comes from a human donor in a cohort sampled during active COVID-19.

CDR3 residues: CASAPATGNTEAFF. The CDR3 DNA reads TGCGCCAGCGCCCCTGCCACCGGGAACACTGAAGCTTTCTTT. The chain carries TRBV5-1 and TRBJ1-1; D not certain. V lost 7 bases and J 1 base, leaving 14 bases between the germline ends. The CDR3 spans 14 residues. The germline V gene encodes CDR1 SGHRS and CDR2 YFSETQ.

The rearrangement joins TRBV11-3 to TRBJ2-3; D remains ambiguous. There are 13 residues in the CDR3. Per the germline V gene, CDR1 is SGHNT and CDR2 is YENEEA. The V gene lost 4 bases and the J gene lost 1 base, with 6 bases spanning the gap. CDR3 protein: CASSSSRTDTQYF. In DNA form, the CDR3 reads TGTGCCAGCAGCTCCTCCCGCACAGATACGCAGTATTTT. Filled out from reference TRBV11-3 and TRBJ2-3, the complete variable domain reads EAGVVQSPRYKIIEKKQPVAFWCNPISGHNTLYWYLQNLGQGPELLIRYENEEAVDDSQLPKDRFSAERLKGVDSTLKIQPAELGDSAVYLCASSSSRTDTQYFGPGTRLTVL.

The genes are TRBV18 and TRBJ2-7; 7 nucleotides line up with TRBD1. Germline loops: CDR1 KGHSH, CDR2 LQKENI. Trimming cost V 3 bases and J 0 bases; bases outside gene matches: 14. The CDR3 spans 18 residues. The CDR3 DNA is TGTGCCAGCTCACCCCTGGGGAATCGACAGGGAAACTCCTACGAGCAGTACTTC. The encoded protein is CASSPLGNRQGNSYEQYF.

This chain connects TRBV9 to TRBJ2-3, with D tentatively TRBD2 (7 bases). The CDR3 runs 17 residues. Between the trimmed V and J ends, which lost 0 bases and 4 bases, there was a span of 18 bases. In germline, CDR1 is SGDLS, CDR2 YYNGEE. The CDR3 sequence: CASSVDFAGAIPDTQYF. In DNA form, the CDR3 reads TGTGCCAGCAGCGTAGATTTCGCGGGGGCTATTCCAGATACGCAGTATTTT.

This clone was recorded once. The chain uses TRBV19 and TRBJ1-2; no firm D call. The germline V gene encodes CDR1 LNHDA and CDR2 SQIVND (reference sequence). There are 15 residues in the CDR3. V lost 7 bases to trimming and J lost 4 bases, with 19 bases between them. The CDR3, as DNA: TGTGCCAGTATGATTGAGGGAGACTCACTCTATGGCTACACCTTC. Amino acid sequence: CASMIEGDSLYGYTF.

This CDR3 reads CASSPRTENYGYTF. The CDR3 DNA is TGTGCCAGCAGCCCCCGGACAGAGAACTATGGCTACACCTTC. The chain carries TRBV7-6 and TRBJ1-2; possibly TRBD1 for D (6 bases). This CDR3 comprises 14 residues. CDR1 and CDR2 (germline): SGHVS, FNYEAQ. V gave up 5 bases and J gave up 2 bases, with 12 bases separating them.